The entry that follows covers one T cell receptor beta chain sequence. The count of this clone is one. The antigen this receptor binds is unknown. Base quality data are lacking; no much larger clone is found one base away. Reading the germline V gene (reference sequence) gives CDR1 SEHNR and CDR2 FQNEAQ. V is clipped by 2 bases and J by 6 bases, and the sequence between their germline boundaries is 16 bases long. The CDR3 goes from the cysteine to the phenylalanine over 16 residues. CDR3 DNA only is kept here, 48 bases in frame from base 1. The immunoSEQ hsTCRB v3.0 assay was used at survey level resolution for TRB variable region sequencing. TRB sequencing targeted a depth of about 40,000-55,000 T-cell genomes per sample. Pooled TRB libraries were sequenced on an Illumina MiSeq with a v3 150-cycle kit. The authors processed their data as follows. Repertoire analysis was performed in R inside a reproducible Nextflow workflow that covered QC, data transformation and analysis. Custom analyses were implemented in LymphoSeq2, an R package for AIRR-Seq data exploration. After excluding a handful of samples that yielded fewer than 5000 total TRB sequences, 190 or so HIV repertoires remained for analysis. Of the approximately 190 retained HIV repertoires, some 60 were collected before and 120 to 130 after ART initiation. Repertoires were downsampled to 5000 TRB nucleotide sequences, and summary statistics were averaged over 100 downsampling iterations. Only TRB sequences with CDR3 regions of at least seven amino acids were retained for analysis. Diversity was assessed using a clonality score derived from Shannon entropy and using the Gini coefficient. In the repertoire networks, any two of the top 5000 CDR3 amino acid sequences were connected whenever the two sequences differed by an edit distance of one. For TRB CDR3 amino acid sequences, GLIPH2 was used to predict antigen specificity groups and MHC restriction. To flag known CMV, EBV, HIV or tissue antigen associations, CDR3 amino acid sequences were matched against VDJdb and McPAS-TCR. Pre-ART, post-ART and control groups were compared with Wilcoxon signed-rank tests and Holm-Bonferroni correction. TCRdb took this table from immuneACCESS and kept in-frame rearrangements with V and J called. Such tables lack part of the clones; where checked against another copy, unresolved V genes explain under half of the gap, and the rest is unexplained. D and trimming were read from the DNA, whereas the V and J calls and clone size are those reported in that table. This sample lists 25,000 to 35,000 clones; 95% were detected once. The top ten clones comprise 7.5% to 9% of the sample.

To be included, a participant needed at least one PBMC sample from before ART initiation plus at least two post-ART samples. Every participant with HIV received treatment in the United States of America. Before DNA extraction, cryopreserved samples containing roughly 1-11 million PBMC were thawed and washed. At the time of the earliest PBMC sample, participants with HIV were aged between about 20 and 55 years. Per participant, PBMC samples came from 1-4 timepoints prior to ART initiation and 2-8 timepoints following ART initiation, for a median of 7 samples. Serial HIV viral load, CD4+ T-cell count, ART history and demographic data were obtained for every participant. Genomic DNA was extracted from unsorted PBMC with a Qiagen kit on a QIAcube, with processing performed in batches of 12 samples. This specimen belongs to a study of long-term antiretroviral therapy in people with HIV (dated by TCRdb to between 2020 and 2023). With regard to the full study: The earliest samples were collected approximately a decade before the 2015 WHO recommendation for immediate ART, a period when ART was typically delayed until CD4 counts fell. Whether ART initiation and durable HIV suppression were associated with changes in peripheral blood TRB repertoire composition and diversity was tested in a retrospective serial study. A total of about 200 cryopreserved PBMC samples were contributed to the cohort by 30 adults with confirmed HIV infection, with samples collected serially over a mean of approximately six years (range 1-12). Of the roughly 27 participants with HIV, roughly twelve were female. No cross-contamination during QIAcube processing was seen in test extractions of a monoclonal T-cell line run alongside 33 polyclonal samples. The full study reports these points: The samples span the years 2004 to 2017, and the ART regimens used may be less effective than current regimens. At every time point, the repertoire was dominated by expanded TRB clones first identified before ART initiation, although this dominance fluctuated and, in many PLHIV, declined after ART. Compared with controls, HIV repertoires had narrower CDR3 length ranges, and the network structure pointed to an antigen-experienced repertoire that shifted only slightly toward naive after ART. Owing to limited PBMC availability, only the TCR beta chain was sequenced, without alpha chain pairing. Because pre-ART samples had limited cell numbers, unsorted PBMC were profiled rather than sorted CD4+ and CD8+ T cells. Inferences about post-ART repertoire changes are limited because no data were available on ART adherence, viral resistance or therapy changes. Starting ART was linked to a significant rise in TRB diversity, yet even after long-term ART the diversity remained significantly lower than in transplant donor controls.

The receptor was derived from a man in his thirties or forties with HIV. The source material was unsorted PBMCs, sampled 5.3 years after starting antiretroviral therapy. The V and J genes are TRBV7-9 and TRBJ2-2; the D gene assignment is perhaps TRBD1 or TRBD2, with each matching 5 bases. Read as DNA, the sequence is TGTGCCAGCAGCTTACCCGGGTGGGGGTTCGCCGGGGAGCTGTTTTTT. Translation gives CASSLPGWGFAGELFF.